What follows is one TCR beta chain and its context. Its specificity is unknown. This record belongs to a study of Ad26.COV2.S vaccination and SARS-CoV-2 variants. Overall study results and limits: Non-spike TCR breadth did not differ much between vaccine and placebo recipients.

CDR1 SGHRS and CDR2 YFSETQ come from the germline V gene. V gave up 2 bases and J gave up 0 bases; unmatched junction bases: 11. There are 18 residues in the CDR3. Treatment indicated: roughly 18 received Ad26.COV2.S at low or high dose, single or two shots; 5 received placebo; per-sample allocation not given. Collection of samples fell on day 63 after the first vaccine or placebo injection. Boston hosted the donor, who was an adult aged 18-55 years. The protocol was immunoSEQ multiplex PCR, while the TCRdb copy is restricted to in-frame clones and leaves out a portion. Of about 460,000 clones in the sample, around 89% were seen once.

The TCR sequence derives from a person aged 18-60 years who received the Ad26.COV2.S COVID-19 vaccine or a placebo. The chain recombines TRBV5-1 with TRBJ2-1; 7 bases match TRBD2. The material was peripheral blood, obtained in a trial of Ad26.COV2.S vaccine versus placebo. CDR3 region: CASSFQSSGKSSYNEQFF. CDR3 coding DNA: TGCGCCAGCAGCTTCCAGTCTAGCGGTAAGAGCTCCTACAATGAGCAGTTCTTC.